Listed here are 5 T cell receptor beta chains from one sample, sequenced in a study of response to subunit inactivated influenza vaccine. Each CDR3 protein gets one entry after TCRdb re-called the RT-PCR reads with MiXCR. This sample has approximately 520,000 distinct CDR3 sequences, with roughly 25% found just once. The specimen was CD4+ T cells sorted from PBMCs, collected more than 4 days after vaccination. The receptor source for this set is a man aged 50 or older who received an inactivated influenza vaccine.

The V gene is TRBV9, the J gene TRBJ2-1, with D unresolved. Germline CDR1 reads SGDLS; CDR2 reads YYNGEE. This CDR3 has 13 amino acids. V lost 3 bases, J lost 6 bases, and 10 bases lay in between. The CDR3 region has the DNA TGTGCCAGCAGCGCCCTCTATGTCAATGAGCAGTTCTTC. This encodes CASSALYVNEQFF.

This clonotype was recorded a few times. The chain uses TRBV15 and TRBJ2-1; tentative D call: TRBD1 (6 bases). Germline CDR1 and CDR2: LNHNV and YYDKDF (reference sequence). CDR3 length: 16 residues. The V and J ends lost 0 bases and 7 bases respectively, with 16 bases between them. The CDR3 DNA reads TGTGCCACCAGCAGAGATCAGGGTCAGGGGTTGAATGAGCAGTTCTTC. It yields the protein CATSRDQGQGLNEQFF.

The chain links TRBV28 to TRBJ1-1; D perhaps matches TRBD1 (6 bases). The CDR3 has 18 amino acids. V lost 3 bases and J lost 0, with 20 bases in between. Germline V CDR1 and CDR2: MDHEN, SYDVKM. The CDR3 coding sequence is TGTGCCAGCAGTTTTGTCGGCAGGGGAAAGATCATGAACACTGAAGCTTTCTTT. This sequence encodes CASSFVGRGKIMNTEAFF.

The CDR3 DNA reads TGTGCCAGCAGCCCGTTCGCGTCTGCAGCCCAAGAGACCCAGTACTTC. This encodes CASSPFASAAQETQYF. The genes are TRBV7-2 and TRBJ2-5; D is ambiguous. The germline V gene encodes CDR1 SGHTA and CDR2 FQGNSA. CDR3 length: 16 amino acids. V lost 5 bases, J lost 1 base, and 17 bases lay in between.

J is TRBJ1-2 and V is TRBV28; D perhaps matches TRBD1 (5 bases). Germline CDR1 MDHEN, CDR2 SYDVKM. The CDR3 covers 16 residues. V shed 3 bases and J shed 4 bases, with 18 bases lying between them. The CDR3 loop reads CASSFPFQGVVYGYTF. DNA of the CDR3: TGTGCCAGCAGTTTTCCCTTCCAGGGTGTGGTCTATGGCTACACCTTC.